These 13 T cell receptor beta chains came from one sample sequenced in a study of breast tumors, draining lymph nodes, adjacent tissues. The lymph nodes were axillary draining lymph nodes from breast cancer patients. In TCRdb, the multiplex PCR reads were re-called with MiXCR into one record per CDR3 protein. The data show about 150,000 distinct CDR3 sequences, with 20% to 25% seen just once and more than 2.5% held by the top ten. The sequenced sample consisted of axillary lymph node tissue. The receptors were gathered from a female donor with breast cancer. Some clones in this sample may be carry-over from other donors' samples.

This clonotype was seen at least ten times. CDR3 sequence: CASSPDRAVYNEQFF. The DNA of the CDR3 is TGTGCCAGCAGCCCGGACAGGGCTGTCTACAATGAGCAGTTCTTC. The chain is built from TRBV7-9 and TRBJ2-1; 8 bases map to TRBD1. The V and J ends lost 5 bases and 3 bases, in that order; junction bases with no gene match: 6. The CDR3 consists of 15 residues. CDR1 SEHNR and CDR2 FQNEAQ come from the germline V gene (reference sequence).

This clonotype was counted ten times or more. The chain has TRBV11-1 and TRBJ2-5, with TRBD1 matching over 7 bases. V was pared by 0 bases and J by 3 bases, with 1 base of the junction left unmatched. This CDR3 contains 14 residues. CDR1 and CDR2 from the germline V gene are SGHAT and FQDESV (reference sequence). CDR3 DNA: TGTGCCAGCAGCTTAGCGCAGGGGGAAGAGACCCAGTACTTC. Protein: CASSLAQGEETQYF.

The chain uses TRBV28 and TRBJ2-7; 7 nucleotides line up with TRBD1. CDR3 size: 13 residues. Per the germline V gene, CDR1 is MDHEN and CDR2 is SYDVKM. V dropped 6 bases and J dropped 2; count of bases not matched to a gene: 4. The CDR3 loop reads CASRLRGPYEQYF. CDR3 in DNA: TGTGCCAGCAGGCTTAGGGGGCCCTACGAGCAGTACTTC. Supplemented by reference TRBV28 and TRBJ2-7, the full variable domain reads DVKVTQSSRYLVKRTGEKVFLECVQDMDHENMFWYRQDPGLGLRLIYFSYDVKMKEKGDIPEGYSVSREKKERFSLILESASTNQTSMYLCASRLRGPYEQYFGPGTRLTVT.

A remark on this clonotype: A much bigger clone sits one base away, suggesting this may be a read error. This rearrangement joins TRBV5-4 to TRBJ2-1; 13 bases map to TRBD2. The CDR3 sequence is 15 residues long. The V gene's germline CDR1 is SGHNT and CDR2 YYREEE (reference sequence). Written as DNA, the CDR3 is TGTGCCAGCACCGCGGGACTAGCGGGACACAATGGGCAGTTCTTC. Encoded protein: CASTAGLAGHNGQFF.

This clonotype has a count of ten or more. The chain couples TRBV11-2 to TRBJ2-3, with 7 bases matching TRBD2. CDR1 SGHAT and CDR2 FQNNGV come from the germline V gene. The length of the CDR3 is 17 residues. The junction had 11 bases not matched to a gene; V was cut back by 1 base and J by 4 bases. The CDR3 loop is CASSLAPRAGSADTQYF. The CDR3 bases are TGTGCCAGCAGCTTAGCCCCTCGAGCGGGAAGTGCAGATACGCAGTATTTT.

In this sample, this clonotype turned up many times. The chain carries TRBV30 and TRBJ2-7; 7 positions agree with TRBD2. Germline V gene sequence: CDR1 GTSNPN, CDR2 SVGIG (reference sequence). The CDR3 extends over 15 amino acids. V lost 2 bases, J lost 4 bases, and 11 bases stayed unmatched. In DNA form, the CDR3 reads TGTGCCTGGAGTAGGAAGGCGGGAGTTGGTTACGAGCAGTACTTC. Amino acids: CAWSRKAGVGYEQYF. The variable domain in full, with the rest retrieved from reference TRBV30 and TRBJ2-7, is SQTIHQWPATLVQPVGSPLSLECTVEGTSNPNLYWYRQAAGRGLQLLFYSVGIGQISSEVPQNLSASRPQDRQFILSSKKLLLSDSGFYLCAWSRKAGVGYEQYFGPGTRLTVT.

In this sample, this clonotype turned up a few times. The gene calls are TRBV6-6 and TRBJ2-2, with a possible D match to TRBD1 (6 bases). Between the trimmed V and J ends, which lost 5 bases and 4 bases, there was a span of 11 bases. The CDR3 is 14 amino acids. Per the germline V gene, CDR1 is MNHNY and CDR2 is SVGAGI (reference sequence). As DNA, the CDR3 is TGTGCCAGCAGTGCGACAGGTTCCACCGGGGAGCTGTTTTTT. It translates to CASSATGSTGELFF.

Concerning this clonotype itself: A read error is possible here, since a much larger clone lies one base away. The CDR3 region has the DNA TGCGCCAGCAGCCAAGAACCGGGACCAAGCTCCTACAATGAGCAGTTCTTC. Translation gives CASSQEPGPSSYNEQFF. This sequence joins TRBV4-1 and TRBJ2-1, with D possibly being TRBD1 or TRBD2 (5 bases each). V dropped 0 bases and J dropped 0 bases, with 12 bases sitting between them. CDR1 is MGHRA, CDR2 YSYEKL, per germline. The CDR3 totals 17 residues.

A few counts support this clonotype. This chain uses TRBV11-3 with TRBJ2-1; the match to TRBD2 covers 11 bases. This CDR3 is 17 amino acids long. CDR1 is SGHNT, CDR2 YENEEA, per germline. V lost 4 bases to trimming and J lost 3 bases; unmatched junction nucleotides: 8. The CDR3 DNA reads as TGTGCCAGCAGCTCCGGCGTGACTAGCGGGAACTACAATGAGCAGTTCTTC. This translates into CASSSGVTSGNYNEQFF.

This clonotype occurred many times. V is TRBV20-1 and J is TRBJ2-5; 8 bases map to TRBD2. This CDR3 is built from 16 residues. The trim removed 2 bases at V and 5 bases at J, leaving 13 bases unmatched. Per germline, CDR1 DFQATT and CDR2 SNEGSKA (reference sequence). CDR3 region: CSARWAPGVAGETQYF. DNA of the CDR3: TGCAGTGCTAGATGGGCCCCAGGGGTAGCGGGGGAGACCCAGTACTTC.

This clonotype was seen ten or more times. The chain uses TRBV9 and TRBJ2-3; the D gene could be TRBD1 or TRBD2 (5 bases each). The V gene lost 4 bases and the J gene lost 0 bases, with 9 bases spanning the gap. The CDR3 totals 14 residues. The germline CDR1 and CDR2 sequences are SGDLS and YYNGEE. CDR3 amino acids: CASSSRDSTDTQYF. The CDR3 DNA follows: TGTGCCAGCAGCTCCCGGGACAGCACAGATACGCAGTATTTT. The variable domain in full, completed from reference TRBV9 and TRBJ2-3, reads DSGVTQTPKHLITATGQRVTLRCSPRSGDLSVYWYQQSLDQGLQFLIQYYNGEERAKGNILERFSAQQFPDLHSELNLSSLELGDSALYFCASSSRDSTDTQYFGPGTRLTVL.

As regards this clonotype: At one end the junction does not follow the germline gene, possibly because of a read error. The V and J genes are TRBV7-3 and TRBJ2-2, with 11 nucleotides matching TRBD2. From germline, CDR1 is SGHTA and CDR2 FQGTGA. The CDR3 contains 15 residues. CDR3 nucleotide sequence: TGTGCCAGTAGCATGACTAGCGGGAACGCCGGGGAGCTGTTTTTT. Translating it yields CASSMTSGNAGELFF.

This clonotype was observed a handful of times. The rearrangement links TRBV7-6 to TRBJ2-2; TRBD2 matches 14 bases. The trim removed 5 bases at V and 8 bases at J, leaving 10 bases unmatched. The CDR3 spans 17 residues. In germline, CDR1 is SGHVS, CDR2 FNYEAQ. CDR3 sequence (DNA): TGTGCCAGCAGCACCCCCCAGGGGACTAGCGGGAGTGGGGAGCTGTTTTTT. As protein: CASSTPQGTSGSGELFF.